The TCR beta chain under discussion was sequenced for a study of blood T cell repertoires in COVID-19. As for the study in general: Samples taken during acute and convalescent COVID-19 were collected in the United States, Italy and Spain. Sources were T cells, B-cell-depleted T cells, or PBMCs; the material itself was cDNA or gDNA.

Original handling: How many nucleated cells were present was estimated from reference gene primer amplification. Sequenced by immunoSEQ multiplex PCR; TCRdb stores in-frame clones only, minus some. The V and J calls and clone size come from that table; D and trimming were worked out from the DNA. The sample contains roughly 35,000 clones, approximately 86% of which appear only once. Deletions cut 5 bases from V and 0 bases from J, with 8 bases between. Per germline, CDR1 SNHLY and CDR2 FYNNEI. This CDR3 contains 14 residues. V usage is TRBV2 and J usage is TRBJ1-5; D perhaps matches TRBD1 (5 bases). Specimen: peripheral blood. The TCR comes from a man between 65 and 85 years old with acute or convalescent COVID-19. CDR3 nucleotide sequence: TGTGCCAGCAGTCAGGACACTAGCAATCAGCCCCAGCATTTT. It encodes CASSQDTSNQPQHF.